Listed here is a single T cell receptor beta chain. Its antigen is currently unknown. These data are taken from a study of CD4 T cells in relation to SARS-CoV-2 and coronaviruses. Study information: ViraFEST: roughly ten-day antigen culture of PBMCs, then TCR beta CDR3 sequencing. Shared crossreactive spike epitopes were mapped to their HLA restriction.

Naive or memory CD4+ cells were cultured 1:1 with T cell-depleted PBMCs plus CEF. This table comes from immunoSEQ multiplex PCR, and its TCRdb copy is limited to in-frame clones, with some not included. The data show around 41,000 clones, nearly 85% seen once. Germline CDR1 is MNHEY and CDR2 is SVGAGI. The length of the CDR3 is 14 residues. The J segment lost 5 bases and the V segment lost 8 bases, leaving 10 bases of the junction unmatched. The TCR sequence derives from an adult with COVID-19. Sequenced input: naive CD4+ T cells from PBMCs, cultured in vitro. The subset denotes: naive CD4+ T cells isolated by negative enrichment. The chain recombines TRBV6-5 with TRBJ2-7; TRBD1 matches 9 bases. The chain's CDR3 is CASGLGTGSDEQYF. CDR3 sequence (DNA): TGTGCCAGCGGTTTGGGGACAGGGTCCGACGAGCAGTACTTC.